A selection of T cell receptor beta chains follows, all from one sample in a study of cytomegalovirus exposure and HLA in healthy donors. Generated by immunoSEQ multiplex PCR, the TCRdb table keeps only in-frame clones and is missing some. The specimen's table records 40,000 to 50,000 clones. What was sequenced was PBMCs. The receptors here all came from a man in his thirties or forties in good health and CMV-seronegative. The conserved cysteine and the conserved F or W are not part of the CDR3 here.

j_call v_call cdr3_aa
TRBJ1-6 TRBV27 ASSLTGQWNSPLH
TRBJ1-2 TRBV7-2 ASSSGGQGARGYT
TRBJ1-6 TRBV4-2 VLGRVDNSPLH
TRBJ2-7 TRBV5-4 ASSPQGGDHEQY
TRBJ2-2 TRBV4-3 ASSPIGGAATGELF
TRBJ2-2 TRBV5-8 ASSLGAPNGELF
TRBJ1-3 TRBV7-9 ASSPSAVRNTIY
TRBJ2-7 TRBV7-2 ASSLGGQPKY
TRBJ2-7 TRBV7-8 ASSLGDFYEQY
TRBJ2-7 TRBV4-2 ASSQGPGAVQY
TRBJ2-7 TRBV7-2 ASSFAGTNEQY
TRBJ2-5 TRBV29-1 SAGGLAGQETQY